The 17 T cell receptor beta chains presented below share a single source sample, sequenced in a study of human T cells and chemical hapten exposure. TCRdb re-analysed the RACE reads in MiXCR, keeping a single row per CDR3 protein. The sample carries more than 55,000 distinct CDR3 sequences, about 9.4% recorded once. Time point indicated: patch test 1, 2 weeks after DPC sensitization. Regarding treatment: therapeutic diphenylcyclopropenone sensitization with weekly scalp DPC. The material was whole blood, obtained in connection with sensitization to the hapten diphenylcyclopropenone (DPC). These receptors were taken from a woman between 40 and 50 years old with alopecia areata. Some clones in this sample may be carry-over from other donors' samples.

This clonotype appeared many times. The V gene is TRBV7-6, the J gene TRBJ1-3; TRBD1 aligns across 7 bases. The germline V gene has CDR1 SGHVS and CDR2 FNYEAQ. The CDR3 loop spans 16 amino acids. J was trimmed by 2 bases and V by 0 bases; bases with no gene match: 4. The CDR3 region has the DNA TGTGCCAGCAGCTTAGCCCAGACAGGGCCTGGAAACACCATATATTTT. This translates into CASSLAQTGPGNTIYF.

The J gene is TRBJ2-7, the V gene TRBV7-9; the D is unclear. There are 13 residues in the CDR3. Trimming cost V 5 bases and J 4 bases, with 12 bases left between them. Germline V gene lookup returns CDR1 SEHNR and CDR2 FQNEAQ (reference sequence). This CDR3 is CASSPETVYEQYF. As DNA, the CDR3 is TGTGCCAGCAGCCCTGAGACCGTTTACGAGCAGTACTTC. The whole variable domain, remainder taken from reference TRBV7-9 and TRBJ2-7, is DTGVSQNPRHKITKRGQNVTFRCDPISEHNRLYWYRQTLGQGPEFLTYFQNEAQLEKSRLLSDRFSAERPKGSFSTLEIQRTEQGDSAMYLCASSPETVYEQYFGPGTRLTVT.

In this sample, this clonotype turned up many times. The DNA for the CDR3 is TGTGCCAGCACCAGGGTAGGGACAACCTACGAGCAGTACTTC. It translates to CASTRVGTTYEQYF. The V call is TRBV6-5, the J call TRBJ2-7; D may be TRBD1 (6 bases). This CDR3 comprises 14 residues. V dropped 7 bases and J dropped 2 bases, with 15 bases sitting between them. Germline V CDR1 and CDR2: MNHEY, SVGAGI.

In this sample, this clonotype turned up a few times. The chain has TRBV30 and TRBJ2-1; no firm D call. This CDR3 is built from 12 residues. Germline loops: CDR1 GTSNPN, CDR2 SVGIG (reference sequence). The ends were cut back, 2 bases at V and 5 bases at J, with 7 bases in the middle. This chain's CDR3 is CAWSWLDNEQFF. Here the CDR3 DNA reads TGTGCCTGGAGTTGGCTCGACAATGAGCAGTTCTTC. Using reference TRBV30 and TRBJ2-1 for the parts outside the CDR3, the full variable domain is SQTIHQWPATLVQPVGSPLSLECTVEGTSNPNLYWYRQAAGRGLQLLFYSVGIGQISSEVPQNLSASRPQDRQFILSSKKLLLSDSGFYLCAWSWLDNEQFFGPGTRLTVL.

The table lists this clonotype with a few counts. The chain has TRBV5-1 and TRBJ2-3, with D possibly matching TRBD2 (5 bases). Trimming stripped 4 bases from V and 0 bases from J, with 12 bases between. The length of the CDR3 is 15 residues. Germline V gene sequence: CDR1 SGHRS, CDR2 YFSETQ. The CDR3 bases are TGCGCCAGCAGCCCTGGCGGGTTAAGCACAGATACGCAGTATTTT. This translates into CASSPGGLSTDTQYF.

V is TRBV9 and J is TRBJ2-2; 10 bases agree with TRBD2. Trimming at V came to 0 bases and at J to 9 bases, leaving 8 bases not matched to a gene. Germline V gene sequence: CDR1 SGDLS, CDR2 YYNGEE. The CDR3 runs 16 residues. CDR3 in DNA: TGTGCCAGCAGCGTAGAAGCGGGGGGGCCGAGCAGGGAGCTGTTTTTT. Its translation is CASSVEAGGPSRELFF.

This clonotype was seen more than once but under ten times. A much larger clone sits a single nucleotide away, making a read error possible. The chain carries TRBV11-3 and TRBJ2-3; D is possibly TRBD2 (5 bases). The CDR3 sequence is 13 residues long. Looked up from germline, CDR1 is SGHNT and CDR2 is YENEEA. Written as DNA, the CDR3 is TGTGCCGGCAGCTCCTCTAGCATGGATACGCAGTATTTT. Its translation: CAGSSSSMDTQYF.

This clonotype was observed a few times. The V gene is TRBV15, the J gene TRBJ2-7; weak D call: TRBD2 (5 bases). This CDR3 has 14 residues. The V and J ends lost 0 bases and 6 bases respectively, with 12 bases between them. Germline values: CDR1 LNHNV, CDR2 YYDKDF (reference sequence). In DNA, the CDR3 is TGTGCCACCAGCAGAGATCGAGGGAGAAGCGAGCAGTACTTC. It encodes CATSRDRGRSEQYF.

There are many counts of this clonotype. The rearrangement joins TRBV12-3 or TRBV12-4 to TRBJ2-3; unclear D gene. Trimming took off 4 bases at V and 4 bases at J, with 9 bases between the two ends. This CDR3 is built from 13 residues. CDR3 protein: CASSSSGSDTQYF. For the CDR3, the DNA is TGTGCCAGCAGTTCTTCAGGTTCAGATACGCAGTATTTT.

The chain employs TRBV6-1 and TRBJ2-7; weak D call: TRBD1 (5 bases). The CDR3 loop spans 14 amino acids. CDR1 and CDR2 (germline): MNHNS, SASEGT. The V and J ends lost 2 bases and 5 bases respectively, with 13 bases between them. Here the CDR3 reads CASSERGLGDEQYF. CDR3 sequence (DNA): TGTGCCAGCAGTGAAAGGGGCCTTGGTGACGAGCAGTACTTC.

At least ten counts were recorded for this clonotype. This rearrangement joins TRBV12-3 or TRBV12-4 to TRBJ2-1; TRBD1 matches at 8 bases. The CDR3 is 15 residues long. J gave up 10 bases and V 3 bases, and 11 bases lay outside the gene matches. The CDR3 nucleotides are TGTGCCAGCAGTTTGAGAGGACAGGGAGTCAGGGAGCAGTTCTTC. Encoded protein: CASSLRGQGVREQFF.

This clonotype was counted at least ten times. The J gene is TRBJ1-3, the V gene TRBV7-6; 9 bases fit TRBD1. The V segment lost 4 bases and the J segment 5 bases; nucleotides outside the gene matches: 6. Per germline, CDR1 SGHVS and CDR2 FNYEAQ. The CDR3 has 15 amino acids. CDR3 loop: CASSSGTGQRNTIYF. DNA for the CDR3: TGTGCCAGCAGCTCAGGGACAGGGCAACGAAACACCATATATTTT.

This clonotype was recorded a few times. J is TRBJ2-7 and V is TRBV28; 15 bases are shared with TRBD2. There are 16 residues in the CDR3. Germline CDR1 is MDHEN and CDR2 is SYDVKM. The V segment lost 4 bases and the J segment 3 bases; nucleotides outside the gene matches: 4. CDR3 region: CASSSGTSGGLYEQYF. The DNA for the CDR3 is TGTGCCAGCAGTTCCGGGACTAGCGGGGGGCTCTACGAGCAGTACTTC.

This clonotype has ten or more counts. The chain joins TRBV7-9 to TRBJ2-5; 10 nucleotides line up with TRBD2. CDR3 size: 18 residues. The V segment lost 1 base and the J segment 3 bases; nucleotides outside the gene matches: 11. CDR1 and CDR2 (germline): SEHNR, FQNEAQ (reference sequence). Here the CDR3 DNA reads TGTGCCAGCAGCTTAGGCCTAGCGGGGGCCGGTGTGAAAGAGACCCAGTACTTC. Translated, it gives CASSLGLAGAGVKETQYF.

This clonotype was detected a few times. The J gene is TRBJ2-2, the V gene TRBV7-9; D not certain. The V and J ends lost 6 bases and 8 bases respectively, with 7 bases between them. The CDR3 sequence is 11 residues long. Germline values: CDR1 SEHNR, CDR2 FQNEAQ (reference sequence). Written as DNA, the CDR3 is TGTGCCAGCAGACTGGCAGGGGAGCTGTTTTTT. Translation gives CASRLAGELFF.

This clonotype was picked up many times. V gene TRBV29-1 combines with J gene TRBJ2-3, with D perhaps matching TRBD1 (6 bases). V dropped 4 bases and J dropped 2 bases, with 10 bases sitting between them. Germline V gene data show CDR1 as SQVTM and CDR2 as ANQGSEA. This CDR3 has 13 amino acids. The CDR3 DNA sequence: TGCAGCGTTGCCCGACAGGTCACAGATACGCAGTATTTT. Translated: CSVARQVTDTQYF.

This clonotype was detected only a few times. The chain has TRBV30 and TRBJ1-2; weak D call: TRBD1 (6 bases). CDR3 size: 11 residues. Germline values: CDR1 GTSNPN, CDR2 SVGIG (reference sequence). Written as DNA, the CDR3 is TGTGTTGTACAGGGATCGACCGGCTACACCTTC. Translation: CVVQGSTGYTF.